Detailed here is one TCR beta chain. Its target is not known. The libraries of TRB cDNA were prepared using 5' RACE with UMI labels. TCRdb reprocessed the 5' RACE reads and keeps a single row for each CDR3 protein, giving no DNA. The sample has around 130,000 distinct CDR3 sequences. This CDR3 has 13 residues. Looked up from germline, CDR1 is SGHNT and CDR2 is YENEEA. The entry originates in a study of CXCR3-negative and CXCR3-positive naive CD8 T cells. Findings and caveats of the study: TRB CDR3s of CXCR3-positive naive cells were more hydrophobic than those of CXCR3-negative naive cells.

Sequenced input: naive CXCR3+ CD8+ T cells from blood. As for subset: CD45RO-CCR7+CD27+CD95- naive CD8+ T cells expressing CXCR3 (TNR3+). The chain couples TRBV11-3 to TRBJ2-5; checking the TCRdb D call of TRBD1 is not possible without DNA. This receptor was taken from a human donor in good health. Some clones in this sample may be carry-over from other donors' samples. The CDR3 loop is CASSPGQGETQYF.